A single sample gave rise to the 20 T cell receptor beta chains below, sequenced in a study of blood T cells in healthy people across ages. Using a J-beta primer mix together with a sample-barcoded 5' primer, a second PCR was run for roughly 6 to 12 cycles. One entry per CDR3 protein, called by TCRdb with MiXCR from the 5' RACE reads. This sample has approximately 830,000 distinct CDR3 sequences, with around 62% found just once. Sequenced sample: blood. The receptor source for this set is a man aged 25 to 45 in good health.

This sequence joins TRBV28 and TRBJ1-2, with D tentatively TRBD1 (6 bases). Germline V CDR1 and CDR2: MDHEN, SYDVKM. Trimming removed 8 bases at V and 7 bases at J, with 23 bases between. The CDR3 covers 15 residues. CDR3 DNA: TGTGCCAGCCGGCCTTTTACAGGGACGGCGGGTGGCTACACCTTC. Protein: CASRPFTGTAGGYTF.

The chain has TRBV7-2 and TRBJ2-6; 9 bases are shared with TRBD2. Germline V CDR1 and CDR2: SGHTA, FQGNSA. The length of the CDR3 is 17 residues. Trimming at V came to 5 bases and at J to 0 bases, leaving 5 bases not matched to a gene. The CDR3 spells CASSQAGGRSGANVLTF. The CDR3 DNA is TGTGCCAGCAGCCAAGCGGGGGGCCGCTCTGGGGCCAACGTCCTGACTTTC.

CDR3 DNA: TGCAGTGCTATTGCGGGGGGGGAGTACGAGCAGTACTTC. As protein: CSAIAGGEYEQYF. The chain couples TRBV20-1 to TRBJ2-5; TRBD2 agrees at 9 bases. The J call could be wrong; TRBJ2-7 is a better fit for the DNA end. Germline CDR1 and CDR2: DFQATT and SNEGSKA (reference sequence). The CDR3 consists of 13 residues.

This clonotype was counted only a few times. The chain is built from TRBV7-2 and TRBJ2-3, with 11 bases matching TRBD2. CDR1 and CDR2 from the germline V gene are SGHTA and FQGNSA. With V trimmed by 1 base and J by 1 base, 7 bases remained unmatched. The length of the CDR3 is 18 residues. CDR3 in amino acids: CASSLDQLLAGGTDTQYF. In nucleotides, the CDR3 is TGTGCCAGCAGCTTAGACCAGTTACTAGCGGGGGGCACAGATACGCAGTATTTT. The full variable domain, in which reference TRBV7-2 and TRBJ2-3 provide the parts outside the CDR3, is GAGVSQSPSNKVTEKGKDVELRCDPISGHTALYWYRQSLGQGLEFLIYFQGNSAPDKSGLPSDRFSAERTGGSVSTLTIQRTQQEDSAVYLCASSLDQLLAGGTDTQYFGPGTRLTVL.

This clonotype showed up many times. CDR3: CSVSAGRVYGYTF. The CDR3 DNA is TGCAGCGTATCCGCGGGGAGAGTCTATGGCTACACCTTC. The chain carries TRBV29-1 and TRBJ1-2; D not certain. V lost 6 bases and J lost 4, with 15 bases in between. This CDR3 is 13 amino acids long. Per germline, CDR1 SQVTM and CDR2 ANQGSEA.

The chain is built from TRBV6-5 and TRBJ2-6; no firm D call. Germline V lookup: CDR1 MNHEY, CDR2 SVGAGI. The CDR3 covers 14 residues. The V and J ends lost 7 bases and 2 bases respectively, with 9 bases between them. CDR3 loop: CASMTSTGANVLTF. As DNA, the CDR3 is TGTGCCAGCATGACCTCGACTGGGGCCAACGTCCTGACTTTC.

This clonotype turned up a few times. The J gene is TRBJ2-1, the V gene TRBV10-3; possible D gene TRBD1, 5 bases. The V gene's germline CDR1 is ENHRY and CDR2 SYGVKD. Trimming removed 10 bases at V and 8 bases at J, with 15 bases between. The length of the CDR3 is 12 residues. The CDR3: CATTQGTDEQFF. The CDR3 DNA reads as TGTGCCACCACCCAGGGTACGGATGAGCAGTTCTTC.

As DNA, the CDR3 is TGTGCCAGCAGCTTAGTCAGCGGGGGGGCCTCTGAGCAGTTCTTC. Translated, it gives CASSLVSGGASEQFF. This chain links TRBV7-9 with TRBJ2-1; 10 nucleotides match TRBD2. The germline gives CDR1 SEHNR, CDR2 FQNEAQ (reference sequence). The V segment lost 1 base and the J segment 9 bases; nucleotides outside the gene matches: 6. The CDR3 length is 15 residues.

The V and J genes are TRBV12-3 or TRBV12-4 and TRBJ2-3; D might be TRBD1 or TRBD2, each matching 5 bases. V was trimmed by 3 bases and J by 2 bases, leaving 9 bases between them. This CDR3 has 14 amino acids. As DNA, the CDR3 is TGTGCCAGCAGTTTTGTGGGGACCACAGATACGCAGTATTTT. This gives the protein CASSFVGTTDTQYF.

The gene calls are TRBV25-1 and TRBJ2-1; tentatively, D is TRBD1 or TRBD2 (5 bases each). Germline V gene sequence: CDR1 MGHDK, CDR2 SYGVNS. Trimming took 6 bases from V and 7 from J, leaving 13 bases between them. The CDR3 consists of 13 residues. Here the CDR3 DNA reads TGTGCCAGCAGGGCCCTGGGGACGAATGAGCAGTTCTTC. Its translation: CASRALGTNEQFF.

The V call is TRBV4-2, the J call TRBJ1-2; D is possibly TRBD1 (5 bases). The CDR3 has 15 amino acids. Per the germline V gene, CDR1 is LGHNA and CDR2 is YNFKEQ. Trimming took 1 base from V and 8 from J, leaving 17 bases between them. Written as DNA, the CDR3 is TGTGCCAGCAGCCAAGTGGGGACCCGGGTGGCCGGCTACACCTTC. The encoded protein is CASSQVGTRVAGYTF.

This chain joins TRBV2 and TRBJ1-6; D uncertain. V was shortened by 6 bases and J by 7 bases, with 16 bases between the two germline ends. Germline CDR1 is SNHLY and CDR2 is FYNNEI. The CDR3 extends over 15 amino acids. This CDR3 is CASRARWSENSPLHF. The CDR3 DNA sequence: TGTGCCAGCAGGGCCAGATGGTCAGAGAATTCACCCCTCCACTTT.

This clonotype was picked up one time. This chain connects TRBV28 to TRBJ2-7; D remains ambiguous. The V end was cut by 6 bases, the J end by 3 bases, with 9 bases between. CDR1 is MDHEN and CDR2 is SYDVKM in the germline V gene. The CDR3 is 12 amino acids. In DNA form, the CDR3 reads TGTGCCAGCAGCCAGCCTCTCTACGAGCAGTACTTC. It translates to CASSQPLYEQYF.

The chain joins TRBV3-1 to TRBJ2-1; D is possibly TRBD2 (6 bases). This CDR3 is 16 amino acids long. The germline gives CDR1 LGHDT, CDR2 YNNKEL (reference sequence). V lost 4 bases, J lost 3 bases, and 16 bases lay in between. The CDR3 is CASSPAQGLYYNEQFF. The CDR3, as DNA: TGTGCCAGCAGCCCCGCCCAGGGACTCTACTACAATGAGCAGTTCTTC.

The V call is TRBV6-2 or TRBV6-3, the J call TRBJ1-3; D is perhaps TRBD1 (5 bases). V was trimmed by 0 bases and J by 2 bases, leaving 11 bases between them. This CDR3 region has 16 residues. Germline-derived CDR1 and CDR2 are MNHEY and SVGEGT. CDR3: CASSYSPDKAGNTIYF. CDR3 DNA sequence: TGTGCCAGCAGTTACTCGCCGGACAAAGCTGGAAACACCATATATTTT.

This chain uses TRBV20-1 with TRBJ2-7, with 9 bases lining up with TRBD2. Germline CDR1 is DFQATT and CDR2 is SNEGSKA (reference sequence). The CDR3 has 15 amino acids. Trimming took 5 bases from V and 3 from J; bases not matched to a gene: 11. The CDR3 DNA follows: TGCAGTGCTCTAGCCGGGGCTAGCGGGATCTACGAGCAGTACTTC. Its protein product is CSALAGASGIYEQYF.

The rearrangement joins TRBV5-1 to TRBJ2-1; 7 positions match TRBD2. CDR1 is SGHRS and CDR2 is YFSETQ in the germline V gene. The junction had 11 bases not matched to a gene; V was cut back by 3 bases and J by 8 bases. The CDR3 length is 15 residues. The CDR3, as DNA: TGCGCCAGCAGCTCGCAAGGACTAGTTCTGGATGAGCAGTTCTTC. Translated: CASSSQGLVLDEQFF.

This clonotype was detected only a few times. The chain has TRBV20-1 and TRBJ2-7, with D possibly TRBD2 on 6 matching bases. This CDR3 region has 14 residues. Deletions cut 1 base from V and 6 bases from J, with 16 bases between. CDR1 and CDR2 from the germline V gene are DFQATT and SNEGSKA (reference sequence). CDR3 sequence (DNA): TGCAGTGCTAGAGGACCCCGCTACGGGGGCGAGCAGTACTTC. It translates to CSARGPRYGGEQYF.

CDR3 DNA sequence: TGCAGTGCTAGACCATCTAGCGGGGGGGAGTACGGGCAGTACTTC. It specifies CSARPSSGGEYGQYF. The chain employs TRBV20-1 and TRBJ2-5, with 12 bases fitting TRBD2. Germline CDR1 reads DFQATT; CDR2 reads SNEGSKA (reference sequence). J gave up 11 bases and V 2 bases, and 12 bases lay outside the gene matches. CDR3 length: 15 amino acids.

This chain connects TRBV6-6 to TRBJ2-1, with D perhaps TRBD2 (6 bases). V was trimmed by 6 bases and J by 5 bases, leaving 11 bases between them. Germline CDR1 MNHNY, CDR2 SVGAGI (reference sequence). The CDR3 contains 13 residues. This chain's CDR3 is CASSRSGHNEQFF. The CDR3 nucleotides read TGTGCCAGCAGCCGAAGCGGGCACAATGAGCAGTTCTTC.